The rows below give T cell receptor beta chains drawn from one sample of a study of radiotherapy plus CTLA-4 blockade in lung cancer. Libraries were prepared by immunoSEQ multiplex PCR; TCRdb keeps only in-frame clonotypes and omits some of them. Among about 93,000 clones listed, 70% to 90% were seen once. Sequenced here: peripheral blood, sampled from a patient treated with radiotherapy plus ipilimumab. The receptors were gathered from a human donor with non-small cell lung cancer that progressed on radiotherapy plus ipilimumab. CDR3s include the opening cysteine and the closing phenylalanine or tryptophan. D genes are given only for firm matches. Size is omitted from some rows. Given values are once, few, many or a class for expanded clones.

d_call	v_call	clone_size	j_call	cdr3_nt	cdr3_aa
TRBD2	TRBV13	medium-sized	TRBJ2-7	TGTGCCAGCAGGCTTGAGCGGGACTCCTACGAGCAGTACTTC	CASRLERDSYEQYF
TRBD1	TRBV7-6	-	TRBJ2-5	TGTGCCAGCAGCCCAGGGACAGGGGGCGGCGAGACCCAGTACTTC	CASSPGTGGGETQYF
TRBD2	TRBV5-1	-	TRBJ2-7	TGCGCCAGCAGCTTGGATAGCGGGACCTACGAGCAGTACTTC	CASSLDSGTYEQYF
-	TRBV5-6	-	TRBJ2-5	TGTGCCAGCAGCTTTGCTCTGGAGACCCAGTACTTC	CASSFALETQYF
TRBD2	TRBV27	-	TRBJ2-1	TGTGCCAGCAGCACAAAGACTAGCGGGAGCCCCAATGAGCAGTTCTTC	CASSTKTSGSPNEQFF
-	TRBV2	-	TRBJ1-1	TGTGCCAGCAACCCCGATGGAATAGCTGAAGCTTTCTTT	CASNPDGIAEAFF
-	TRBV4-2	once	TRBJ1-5	TGTGCCAGCAGGTCGGACAGAGATCAGCCCCAGCATTTT	CASRSDRDQPQHF
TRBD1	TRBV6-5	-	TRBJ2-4	TGTGCCAGCAGTTCCCGACAGGGGATAAACATTCAGTACTTC	CASSSRQGINIQYF
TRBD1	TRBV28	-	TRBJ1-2	TGTGCCAGCAGCCGGGACAGGGTGCTGATAGGCTACACCTTC	CASSRDRVLIGYTF
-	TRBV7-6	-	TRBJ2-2	TGTGCCAGCAGCCACGACTACAACACCGGGGAGCTGTTTTTT	CASSHDYNTGELFF
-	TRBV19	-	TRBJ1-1	TGTGCCAGTAGTAGACAGCAGAACACTGAAGCTTTCTTT	CASSRQQNTEAFF
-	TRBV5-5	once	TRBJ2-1	TGTGCCAGCAGCCCCAGGGCTAGACTAGAGTATGTTGAGCAGTTCTTC	CASSPRARLEYVEQFF
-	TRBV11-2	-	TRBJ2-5	TGTGCCAGCAGCCCGGCTCCGCAGGGGCTTGGAGAGACCCAGTACTTC	CASSPAPQGLGETQYF
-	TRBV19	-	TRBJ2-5	TGTGCCAGTAGTATGGGTGGAGTGAAGACCCAGTACTTC	CASSMGGVKTQYF
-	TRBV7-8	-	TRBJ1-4	TGTGCCAGCAGCTTAGGGTTGAGGGCGACGAATGAAAAACTGTTTTTT	CASSLGLRATNEKLFF
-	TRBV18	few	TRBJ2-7	TGTGCCAGCTCACCAACCGGACTCTGGGAGCAGTACTTC	CASSPTGLWEQYF
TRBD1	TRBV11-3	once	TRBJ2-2	TGTGCCAGCAGCATAAGACAGGGCACCGGGGAGCTGTTTTTT	CASSIRQGTGELFF
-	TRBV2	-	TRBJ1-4	TGTGCCAGGGGAATGCCGCGGGAAAAACTGTTTTTT	CARGMPREKLFF
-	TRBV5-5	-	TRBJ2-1	TGTGCCAGCAGCTTATCCGGGACCGACAATGAGCAGTTCTTC	CASSLSGTDNEQFF
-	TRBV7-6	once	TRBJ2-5	TGTGCCAGCGCATTAGGGGGGCACCCAGGAGAGACCCAGTACTTC	CASALGGHPGETQYF
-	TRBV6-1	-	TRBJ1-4	TGTGCCAGCAGTGACTTACAGGGATGGCGTTTTTTT	CASSDLQGWRFF
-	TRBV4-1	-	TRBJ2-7	TGCGCCAGCAGCCTAATTACAGGCTCCTACGAGCAGTACTTC	CASSLITGSYEQYF
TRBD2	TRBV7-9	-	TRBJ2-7	TGTGCCAGCAGCTGGGGACTAGCGGGAGGCTCCTACGAGCAGTACTTC	CASSWGLAGGSYEQYF
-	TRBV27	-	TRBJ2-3	TGTGCCAGTTCCGAACCGGGCTACACAGATACGCAGTATTTT	CASSEPGYTDTQYF
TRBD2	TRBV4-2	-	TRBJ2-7	TGTGCCAGCAGCCAAGAAACTAGCGGGAGATCCTACGAGCAGTACTTC	CASSQETSGRSYEQYF
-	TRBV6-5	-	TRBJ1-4	TGTGCCAGCGGTAGACCGAATGAAAAACTGTTTTTT	CASGRPNEKLFF
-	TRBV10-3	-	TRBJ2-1	TGTGCCATCAGTGCGGGACCCCGGGCCAATGAGCAGTTCTTC	CAISAGPRANEQFF
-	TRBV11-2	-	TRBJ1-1	TGTGCCAGCAGCTTAGATGTGAGAAGAGCTTTCTTT	CASSLDVRRAFF
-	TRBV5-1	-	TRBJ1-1	TGCGCCAGCAGCTTGGAGGGAGGGGTGGGTGAAGCTTTCTTT	CASSLEGGVGEAFF
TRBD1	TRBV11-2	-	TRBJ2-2	TGTGCCAGCAGCGCCCGACAGGGGGTGAACACCGGGGAGCTGTTTTTT	CASSARQGVNTGELFF
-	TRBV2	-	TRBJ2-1	TGTGCCAGCAGTGAAGCCGGTGGCGGGTATTACAATGAGCAGTTCTTC	CASSEAGGGYYNEQFF
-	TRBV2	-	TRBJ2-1	TGTGCCAGCAGTGAGACTAGGATCGGGGAGCAGTTCTTC	CASSETRIGEQFF
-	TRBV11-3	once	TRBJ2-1	TGTGCCAGCAGCTTAGGCGCCAGTGGGGAGCAGTTCTTC	CASSLGASGEQFF
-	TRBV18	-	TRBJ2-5	TGTGCCAGCTCACCAGGTTACGCTCTTGGGGAGACCCAGTACTTC	CASSPGYALGETQYF
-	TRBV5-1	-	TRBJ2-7	TGCGCCAGCGGCTTTACAGGAGATCGCGAGCAGTACTTC	CASGFTGDREQYF
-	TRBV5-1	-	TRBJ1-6	TGCGCCAGCAGCTTGGCCGGAGTCTCACCCCTCCACTTT	CASSLAGVSPLHF
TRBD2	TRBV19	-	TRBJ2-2	TGTGCCAGTAGTCCCCCGACTAGCGGGAGTGCGGGGGAGCTGTTTTTT	CASSPPTSGSAGELFF
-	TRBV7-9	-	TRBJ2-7	TGTGCCAGCAGCGCCCCCGGACTTCCCGCCGAGCAGTACTTC	CASSAPGLPAEQYF
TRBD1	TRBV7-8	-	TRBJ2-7	TGTGCCAGCAGTAGAAACAGGGGGGCCTACGAGCAGTACTTC	CASSRNRGAYEQYF
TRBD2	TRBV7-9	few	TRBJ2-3	TGTGCCAGCAGTTCAGATAGCGGGAGGGATACGCAGTATTTT	CASSSDSGRDTQYF
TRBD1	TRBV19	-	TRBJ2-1	TGTGCCAGTAGTATGCCACAGGGGGACCATGAGCAGTTCTTC	CASSMPQGDHEQFF